This TCR beta chain emerged from a study of T-cell memory formation after mild COVID-19. Study-level results: While clones contracting from day 15 to 85 were balanced between CD4 and CD8, later expanders leaned CD4+. Some clones that responded were present in memory (sampled pre-infection), which suggests cross-reactive memory joined. Mainly CM and EM harbored the contracting CD4+ clones; mainly EMRA harbored the CD8+ ones.

The length of the CDR3 is 13 residues. Trimming stripped 1 base from V and 3 bases from J, with 6 bases between. CDR1 is SGHTA and CDR2 is FQGTGA in the germline V gene. One entry per CDR3 protein, called by TCRdb with MiXCR from the 5' RACE reads. The sample lists fewer than 550,000 distinct CDR3 sequences, about 20% occurring once. This clonotype was found a few times. As yet, its antigen is unknown. Sequencing was performed on PBMCs or a T cell subset sorted from them (not recorded which). This receptor was taken from an adult woman who had mild COVID-19 (a few samples of this study predate the infection). Cell type and time point are not known. The chain links TRBV7-3 to TRBJ1-1; D gene uncertain. The CDR3 is CASSLNGYTEAFF. The CDR3, as DNA: TGTGCCAGCAGCTTAAACGGATACACTGAAGCTTTCTTT.